This passage covers 21 T cell receptor beta chains from one sample sequenced in a study of T cells in Graves' hyperthyroidism and ophthalmopathy. Regions amplified from RNA transcripts were the TCR beta CDR3 regions. The HTBI primer set served for first-round RT-PCR of the TCR CDR3. TCRdb used MiXCR to reprocess the multiplex PCR reads, holding one entry per CDR3 protein. This sample carries about 640,000 distinct CDR3 sequences, roughly 20% of them seen once, and the ten largest clones take over 30%. Material: blood. The receptor source for this set is a man under 40 with Graves' ophthalmopathy.

The chain links TRBV18 to TRBJ1-5, with 7 bases fitting TRBD1. From germline, CDR1 is KGHSH and CDR2 LQKENI. This CDR3 has 15 residues. Germline trimming cut 6 bases from V and 0 bases from J; bases unmatched to any gene: 5. CDR3 in amino acids: CASSAGGNSNQPQHF. CDR3 DNA sequence: TGTGCCAGCTCGGCAGGGGGGAATAGCAATCAGCCCCAGCATTTT. Full variable domain (missing parts from reference TRBV18 and TRBJ1-5): NAGVMQNPRHLVRRRGQEARLRCSPMKGHSHVYWYRQLPEEGLKFMVYLQKENIIDESGMPKERFSAEFPKEGPSILRIQQVVRGDSAAYFCASSAGGNSNQPQHFGDGTRLSIL.

This clonotype was observed a few times. Written as DNA, the CDR3 is TGTGCCAGCAGGGATGAGGACAGAATCTCTGGAAACACCATATATTTT. Translated: CASRDEDRISGNTIYF. This sequence joins TRBV7-9 and TRBJ1-3; perhaps TRBD1 as D (6 bases). Germline V lookup: CDR1 SEHNR, CDR2 FQNEAQ (reference sequence). This CDR3 spans 16 amino acids. V lost 6 bases and J lost 0, with 15 bases in between.

This clonotype turned up a few times. V is TRBV6-2 or TRBV6-3 and J is TRBJ2-5; TRBD2 matches 14 bases. Germline trimming cut 4 bases from V and 5 bases from J; bases unmatched to any gene: 6. This CDR3 has 16 residues. Germline V lookup: CDR1 MNHEY, CDR2 SVGEGT. The CDR3 DNA reads TGTGCCAGCAGTTCGGGACTAGCGGGAGCGGGTGAGACCCAGTACTTC. Its protein is CASSSGLAGAGETQYF.

This clonotype was recorded at least ten times. The chain links TRBV5-1 to TRBJ2-7; 11 nucleotides agree with TRBD1. This CDR3 is built from 16 residues. V shed 4 bases, J shed 6 bases, and the junction held 12 bases outside the gene matches. Per germline, CDR1 SGHRS and CDR2 YFSETQ. CDR3: CASSLGQGASMSEQYF. CDR3 nucleotides: TGCGCCAGCAGCCTCGGACAGGGGGCTTCAATGAGCGAGCAGTACTTC.

V usage is TRBV6-1 and J usage is TRBJ1-2, with 9 positions matching TRBD1. The CDR3 is 16 amino acids. Looked up from germline, CDR1 is MNHNS and CDR2 is SASEGT. The V and J ends lost 6 bases and 0 bases, in that order; junction bases with no gene match: 8. The CDR3 nucleotides read TGTGCCAGCAGGACCTGGGACAGGGCCTCTAACTATGGCTACACCTTC. Protein: CASRTWDRASNYGYTF.

This clonotype was detected many times. This sequence joins TRBV10-3 and TRBJ2-7, with 9 nucleotides matching TRBD1. With V trimmed by 4 bases and J by 3 bases, 4 bases remained unmatched. Looked up from germline, CDR1 is ENHRY and CDR2 is SYGVKD. This CDR3 spans 14 amino acids. This CDR3 reads CAISGDRGYYEQYF. The DNA for the CDR3 is TGTGCCATCAGTGGAGACAGGGGGTACTACGAGCAGTACTTC.

At least ten counts were recorded for this clonotype. V and J are TRBV30 and TRBJ1-6; D gene unclear. Trimming left V 4 bases short and J 7 bases short, with 11 bases between. Germline V gives CDR1 GTSNPN, CDR2 SVGIG (reference sequence). CDR3 length equals 13 residues. DNA for the CDR3: TGTGCCTGGAACTCTGGGAGGAATTCACCCCTCCACTTT. It codes for CAWNSGRNSPLHF.

The V call is TRBV9, the J call TRBJ2-2; D uncertain. Germline V gene sequence: CDR1 SGDLS, CDR2 YYNGEE. The CDR3 extends over 16 amino acids. V lost 4 bases to trimming and J lost 0 bases, with 13 bases between them. The DNA of the CDR3 is TGTGCCAGCAGCCCCCGGAAGGAGACGAACACCGGGGAGCTGTTTTTT. Its protein is CASSPRKETNTGELFF.

Remarks on this clonotype: It may be a read error: a sequence one base away is much more abundant. The V and J genes are TRBV20-1 and TRBJ2-1; TRBD2 matches at 7 bases. The end of the DNA is better explained by TRBJ2-7, so the J call may be wrong. The CDR3 has 14 residues. Looked up from germline, CDR1 is DFQATT and CDR2 is SNEGSKA (reference sequence). The CDR3, as DNA: TGCAGTGCTAGTCGGCGGGAGAGGGTCAATGAGCAGTACTTC. Amino acid sequence: CSASRRERVNEQYF.

This clonotype was counted ten times or more. The chain is built from TRBV28 and TRBJ2-3, with D perhaps matching TRBD1 (6 bases). CDR1 MDHEN and CDR2 SYDVKM come from the germline V gene. Trimming took off 4 bases at V and 2 bases at J, with 16 bases between the two ends. CDR3 length: 16 amino acids. CDR3 DNA sequence: TGTGCCAGCAGTTCCACCTTTAGACAGGTCACAGATACGCAGTATTTT. Its protein product is CASSSTFRQVTDTQYF.

This clonotype has only one observation. The chain links TRBV9 to TRBJ1-4, with 8 positions matching TRBD1. Looked up from germline, CDR1 is SGDLS and CDR2 is YYNGEE. There are 15 residues in the CDR3. V shed 3 bases, J shed 4 bases, and the junction held 5 bases outside the gene matches. CDR3 amino acids: CASSGTGGFNEKLFF. The CDR3 DNA is TGTGCCAGCAGCGGAACAGGGGGTTTTAATGAAAAACTGTTTTTT.

This clonotype appeared a few times. V is TRBV4-2 and J is TRBJ2-7, with TRBD2 matching over 9 bases. CDR1 LGHNA and CDR2 YNFKEQ come from the germline V gene. This CDR3 is 17 amino acids long. J lost 2 bases, V lost 0 bases, and 8 bases had no gene match. The CDR3 region has the DNA TGTGCCAGCAGCCAAGAAGCCCCTAGCGGGATCACCTACGAGCAGTACTTC. Translating gives CASSQEAPSGITYEQYF.

The chain recombines TRBV6-2 or TRBV6-3 with TRBJ1-6, with 9 bases fitting TRBD1. The CDR3 contains 16 residues. Trimming removed 0 bases from V and 9 bases from J; junction bases left unmatched: 6. Germline CDR1 and CDR2: MNHEY and SVGEGT. The CDR3 region is CASSYSDETGGSPLHF. The CDR3 DNA sequence: TGTGCCAGCAGTTACTCCGATGAGACAGGGGGTTCACCCCTCCACTTT.

This rearrangement joins TRBV10-3 to TRBJ1-5; perhaps TRBD1 as D (5 bases). From germline, CDR1 is ENHRY and CDR2 SYGVKD. The length of the CDR3 is 13 residues. Trimming shortened V by 7 bases and J by 4 bases, and 11 bases separated the two germline ends. CDR3 residues: CAITAGLNQPQHF. CDR3 in DNA: TGTGCCATCACAGCAGGGCTAAATCAGCCCCAGCATTTT.

A few counts support this clonotype. The V and J genes are TRBV13 and TRBJ2-1; 12 bases map to TRBD2. CDR3 length: 17 amino acids. Germline lookup yields CDR1 PRHDT and CDR2 FYEKMQ (reference sequence). The V gene end was trimmed by 5 bases and the J gene end by 4 bases; junction bases not matched to a gene: 9. CDR3 DNA: TGTGCCAGCAGCAAATGGACTAGCGGGACCAGTTACAATGAGCAGTTCTTC. Amino acid sequence: CASSKWTSGTSYNEQFF.

J is TRBJ1-2 and V is TRBV3-1; unclear D gene. V lost 3 bases, J lost 8 bases, and 10 bases lay in between. The germline V gene encodes CDR1 LGHDT and CDR2 YNNKEL (reference sequence). This CDR3 comprises 12 residues. The CDR3 region is CASSHWTRGYTF. CDR3 nucleotide sequence: TGTGCCAGCAGCCACTGGACGCGGGGCTACACCTTC.

The J gene is TRBJ2-1, the V gene TRBV10-3, with TRBD1 identical over 8 bases. The ends lost 10 bases at V and 4 bases at J; junction bases unmatched: 9. The CDR3 loop spans 14 amino acids. CDR1 and CDR2 from the germline V gene are ENHRY and SYGVKD. The CDR3 sequence: CATSDRVSYNEQFF. The CDR3 DNA reads TGTGCCACCTCGGACAGGGTATCTTACAATGAGCAGTTCTTC.

This clonotype showed up just a few times. The V call is TRBV2, the J call TRBJ2-7; D is unclear. Germline CDR1 and CDR2: SNHLY and FYNNEI. The germline V and J ends were trimmed by 8 bases and 1 base, with 9 bases remaining between them. CDR3 length: 12 amino acids. CDR3 nucleotides: TGTGCCAGCGAGACCGATTCCTACGAGCAGTACTTC. Translated: CASETDSYEQYF.

The chain is built from TRBV6-1 and TRBJ2-2; D may be TRBD1 (7 bases). CDR3 length equals 16 residues. Germline lookup yields CDR1 MNHNS and CDR2 SASEGT. Trimming left V 7 bases short and J 2 bases short, with 17 bases between. The CDR3 sequence: CASTPGAGGNTGELFF. CDR3 coding DNA: TGTGCCAGCACCCCGGGGGCAGGGGGAAACACCGGGGAGCTGTTTTTT.

Ten or more counts support this clonotype. CDR3 in DNA: TGTGCCAGCAGTTCATCCAGGGGCTCCAATCAGCCCCAGCATTTT. Translated, it gives CASSSSRGSNQPQHF. J is TRBJ1-5 and V is TRBV6-2 or TRBV6-3, with D perhaps matching TRBD1 (6 bases). This CDR3 contains 15 residues. CDR1 is MNHEY and CDR2 is SVGEGT in the germline V gene. Between the trimmed V and J ends, which lost 4 bases and 3 bases, there was a span of 13 bases.

This clonotype showed up many times. J is TRBJ2-3 and V is TRBV28, with 8 bases matching TRBD2. The J segment lost 0 bases and the V segment lost 3 bases, leaving 2 bases of the junction unmatched. Germline V gene lookup returns CDR1 MDHEN and CDR2 SYDVKM. This CDR3 has 15 residues. The CDR3 coding sequence is TGTGCCAGCAGTTTGACTAGCGATAGCACAGATACGCAGTATTTT. Protein product: CASSLTSDSTDTQYF.